These 32 T cell receptor beta chains were sequenced from one sample in a study of cytomegalovirus exposure and HLA in healthy donors. PCR involved 60 Vbeta and 13 Jbeta primers. Using immunoSEQ multiplex PCR, the repertoire was profiled, and TCRdb retains in-frame clones only, with some absent. The table records 45,000 to 60,000 clones, approximately 70% of them present only once. Input material: PBMCs. All receptors come from a man aged 18 to 30 in good health and CMV-seronegative.

This clone has only a few counts. CDR3 DNA sequence: TGCGCCAGCAGCCAAGAAGATAGCTCCTACGAGCAGTACTTC. Its protein product is CASSQEDSSYEQYF. J is TRBJ2-7 and V is TRBV4-3; D is uncertain. V was shortened by 0 bases and J by 0 bases, with 6 bases between the two germline ends. The CDR3 loop spans 14 amino acids. Germline values: CDR1 LGHNA, CDR2 YSLEER.

In the case of this clone: The sample holds other DNA sequences that translate to the same CDR3. The chain combines TRBV7-2 with TRBJ2-6; D unclear. Germline CDR1 and CDR2: SGHTA and FQGNSA. The CDR3 length is 14 residues. Deletions cut 4 bases from V and 0 bases from J, with 4 bases between. The CDR3 protein is CASSSSSGANVLTF. CDR3 nucleotides: TGTGCCAGCAGCTCATCCTCTGGGGCCAACGTCCTGACTTTC.

This clone was recorded once. J is TRBJ1-6 and V is TRBV6-1; the D is unclear. V lost 4 bases and J 0 bases, leaving 7 bases between the germline ends. CDR3 size: 15 residues. From germline, CDR1 is MNHNS and CDR2 SASEGT. The CDR3 coding sequence is TGTGCCAGCAGTGCAGGAAGCTCCTATAATTCACCCCTCCACTTT. Translating gives CASSAGSSYNSPLHF.

The rearrangement uses TRBV4-3 and TRBJ2-3, with 13 bases lining up with TRBD2. V was clipped by 1 base and J by 2 bases; unmatched bases: 9. Germline values: CDR1 LGHNA, CDR2 YSLEER. The CDR3 loop spans 19 amino acids. CDR3 residues: CASSQAGLAGDGYTDTQYF. CDR3 in DNA: TGCGCCAGCAGCCAAGCAGGACTAGCGGGAGACGGATACACAGATACGCAGTATTTT.

The chain couples TRBV15 to TRBJ1-1, with 11 bases fitting TRBD1. CDR1 and CDR2 (germline): LNHNV, YYDKDF (reference sequence). V shed 9 bases and J 5 bases; nucleotides not matched to a gene: 8. CDR3 length: 14 residues. The CDR3: CATIPGTGGTEAFF. The CDR3 DNA follows: TGTGCCACAATTCCAGGGACAGGGGGGACTGAAGCTTTCTTT.

The rearrangement joins TRBV7-8 to TRBJ2-7, with no clear D. Per germline, CDR1 SGHVS and CDR2 FQNEAQ. Trimming pared 2 bases from V and 0 bases from J, leaving 11 bases between. The CDR3 runs to 15 residues. The CDR3 reads CASSLSLESSYEQYF. The CDR3 nucleotides read TGTGCCAGCAGCTTATCGCTAGAGAGCTCCTACGAGCAGTACTTC.

This clone was detected a few times. This chain connects TRBV28 to TRBJ2-5, with 8 bases identical to TRBD1. The CDR3 length is 14 residues. The germline CDR1 and CDR2 sequences are MDHEN and SYDVKM. V was pared by 5 bases and J by 3 bases, with 5 bases of the junction left unmatched. CDR3 amino acids: CASSLPGQEETQYF. In nucleotides, the CDR3 is TGTGCCAGCAGTCTACCGGGACAGGAAGAGACCCAGTACTTC.

This clone was seen more than once but under ten times. The CDR3 DNA reads as TGTGCCAGCAGTCAGAATAACTATGGCTACACCTTC. It is translated as CASSQNNYGYTF. This chain links TRBV25-1 with TRBJ1-2; unclear D gene. Trimming took off 5 bases at V and 1 base at J, with 5 bases between the two ends. Germline lookup yields CDR1 MGHDK and CDR2 SYGVNS. The CDR3 has 12 amino acids.

This clone was observed a single time. This chain connects TRBV6-5 to TRBJ1-1; TRBD1 agrees at 7 bases. V gave up 3 bases and J gave up 1 base; unmatched junction bases: 2. This CDR3 is 14 amino acids long. Germline CDR1 MNHEY, CDR2 SVGAGI. The DNA of the CDR3 is TGTGCCAGCAGTTATCAGGGGGGGAACACTGAAGCTTTCTTT. It translates to CASSYQGGNTEAFF.

The chain uses TRBV25-1 and TRBJ2-1, with 7 bases that match TRBD2. This CDR3 spans 16 amino acids. CDR1 and CDR2 from the germline V gene are MGHDK and SYGVNS. Trimming took 0 bases from V and 4 from J; bases not matched to a gene: 6. CDR3 loop: CASSEYGWEGYNEQFF. The CDR3 nucleotides read TGTGCCAGCAGTGAATATGGGTGGGAGGGGTACAATGAGCAGTTCTTC.

The chain recombines TRBV10-2 with TRBJ1-1; 9 bases align to TRBD1. With V trimmed by 8 bases and J by 7 bases, 8 bases remained unmatched. This CDR3 has 13 amino acids. Germline loops: CDR1 WSHSY, CDR2 SAAADI. The CDR3: CASVNRGQNEAFF. As DNA, the CDR3 is TGCGCCAGCGTAAACAGGGGGCAAAATGAAGCTTTCTTT.

The CDR3 DNA sequence: TGTGCCAGCAGCTGGGTGGGACAGGGGAGCACAGATACGCAGTATTTT. This translates into CASSWVGQGSTDTQYF. This chain uses TRBV7-8 with TRBJ2-3; 10 nucleotides line up with TRBD1. V lost 4 bases and J lost 0; bases outside the gene matches: 4. Per the germline V gene, CDR1 is SGHVS and CDR2 is FQNEAQ. This CDR3 is built from 16 residues. Drawing the rest from reference TRBV7-8 and TRBJ2-3, the complete variable domain is GAGVSQSPRYKVAKRGQDVALRCDPISGHVSLFWYQQALGQGPEFLTYFQNEAQLDKSGLPSDRFFAERPEGSVSTLKIQRTQQEDSAVYLCASSWVGQGSTDTQYFGPGTRLTVL.

This chain links TRBV6-5 with TRBJ2-1, with 7 nucleotides matching TRBD2. CDR1 is MNHEY and CDR2 is SVGAGI in the germline V gene. The CDR3 covers 14 residues. Trimming at V came to 4 bases and at J to 9 bases, leaving 9 bases not matched to a gene. Here the CDR3 reads CASSLREGWSEQFF. CDR3 in DNA: TGTGCCAGCAGTTTGAGGGAGGGTTGGTCTGAGCAGTTCTTC.

This clone has a handful of counts. The chain carries TRBV6-1 and TRBJ1-1, with 7 bases that match TRBD1. This CDR3 has 14 residues. V lost 4 bases and J lost 1; bases outside the gene matches: 3. Germline-derived CDR1 and CDR2 are MNHNS and SASEGT. The DNA for the CDR3 is TGTGCCAGCAGTGTCAGGGGGTCGAACACTGAAGCTTTCTTT. The encoded protein is CASSVRGSNTEAFF.

The chain combines TRBV30 with TRBJ1-6; the match to TRBD1 covers 7 bases. This CDR3 spans 15 amino acids. Per the germline V gene, CDR1 is GTSNPN and CDR2 is SVGIG (reference sequence). Trimming took 0 bases from V and 7 from J; bases not matched to a gene: 6. The CDR3 loop reads CAWSVSGTANSPLHF. The CDR3 nucleotides are TGTGCCTGGAGTGTATCGGGGACAGCCAATTCACCCCTCCACTTT.

V gene TRBV4-2 combines with J gene TRBJ2-1, with D perhaps matching TRBD2 (6 bases). The CDR3 runs to 18 residues. The germline V and J ends were trimmed by 5 bases and 1 base, with 21 bases remaining between them. From germline, CDR1 is LGHNA and CDR2 YNFKEQ. The CDR3 here is CASSSPNLLAESYNEQFF. Written as DNA, the CDR3 is TGTGCCAGCAGCTCCCCCAACCTACTAGCCGAGTCCTACAATGAGCAGTTCTTC.

The chain carries TRBV4-3 and TRBJ1-1; the match to TRBD1 covers 10 bases. From germline, CDR1 is LGHNA and CDR2 YSLEER. The CDR3 sequence is 16 residues long. The ends lost 4 bases at V and 7 bases at J; junction bases unmatched: 12. The DNA for the CDR3 is TGCGCCAGCAGCCCTCGGGACAGGGGACGCGGTTATGAAGCTTTCTTT. Its protein is CASSPRDRGRGYEAFF.

V and J are TRBV7-2 and TRBJ2-7; TRBD2 matches at 8 bases. This CDR3 has 18 residues. V was clipped by 8 bases and J by 3 bases; unmatched bases: 21. CDR1 is SGHTA and CDR2 is FQGNSA in the germline V gene. The CDR3 protein is CASHRWGAGREGRYEQYF. DNA for the CDR3: TGTGCCAGCCATAGGTGGGGGGCAGGTCGGGAGGGCCGCTACGAGCAGTACTTC.

This clone has just one count. This chain links TRBV14 with TRBJ1-1, with a weak D call TRBD1 (6 bases). Trimming took off 1 base at V and 9 bases at J, with 12 bases between the two ends. Germline CDR1 and CDR2: SGHDN and FVKESK. This CDR3 spans 13 amino acids. In DNA form, the CDR3 reads TGTGCCAGCAGCCAAGGTGGACAGAGCAAAGCTTTCTTT. As protein: CASSQGGQSKAFF.

The chain carries TRBV28 and TRBJ2-7; D gene unclear. Germline CDR1 reads MDHEN; CDR2 reads SYDVKM. The ends were cut back, 6 bases at V and 2 bases at J, with 14 bases in the middle. The CDR3 extends over 14 amino acids. The chain's CDR3 is CASSDTVRTYEQYF. In DNA, the CDR3 is TGTGCCAGCAGCGATACAGTTCGGACCTACGAGCAGTACTTC.

This clone was seen once. The rearrangement joins TRBV4-3 to TRBJ2-3; the D gene is possibly TRBD2 (6 bases). This CDR3 contains 16 residues. Deletions cut 0 bases from V and 4 bases from J, with 14 bases between. Looked up from germline, CDR1 is LGHNA and CDR2 is YSLEER. The CDR3 coding sequence is TGCGCCAGCAGCCAAGACGTGGGAGGTTGGCCAGATACGCAGTATTTT. Amino acid sequence: CASSQDVGGWPDTQYF.

The rearrangement uses TRBV7-2 and TRBJ1-2; unclear D gene. The V gene lost 5 bases and the J gene lost 1 base, with 11 bases spanning the gap. CDR3 length: 14 residues. In germline, CDR1 is SGHTA, CDR2 FQGNSA. The CDR3 DNA is TGTGCCAGCAGCCCTACGGCGGGTAACTATGGCTACACCTTC. Residues: CASSPTAGNYGYTF.

This clone has just a few counts. V is TRBV7-9 and J is TRBJ2-5, with 9 bases fitting TRBD1. The CDR3 contains 18 residues. Losses at the gene ends were 4 bases for V and 5 bases for J; bases not matched to a gene: 17. The germline CDR1 and CDR2 sequences are SEHNR and FQNEAQ (reference sequence). DNA of the CDR3: TGTGCCAGCAGCTCCGGAGGGACAGGGCTATGGTCCGGGGAGACCCAGTACTTC. Protein: CASSSGGTGLWSGETQYF.

V and J are TRBV10-3 and TRBJ1-4, with 9 bases aligning to TRBD1. The CDR3 runs to 15 residues. V gave up 0 bases and J gave up 5 bases; unmatched junction bases: 1. Germline lookup yields CDR1 ENHRY and CDR2 SYGVKD. CDR3 in DNA: TGTGCCATCAGTGAGTCAGGGACAGGGAATGAAAAACTGTTTTTT. As protein: CAISESGTGNEKLFF.

The rearrangement joins TRBV6-5 to TRBJ1-5; D uncertain. CDR3 length equals 13 residues. With 6 bases removed from V and 2 bases from J, the gap between germline ends came to 8 bases. The V gene's germline CDR1 is MNHEY and CDR2 SVGAGI. As DNA, the CDR3 is TGTGCCAGCAGCCCCTCAGGCAATCAGCCCCAGCATTTT. Translating it yields CASSPSGNQPQHF.

The chain has TRBV29-1 and TRBJ2-5; weak D call: TRBD2 (6 bases). Germline V CDR1 and CDR2: SQVTM, ANQGSEA. Trimming took 2 bases from V and 2 from J, leaving 12 bases between them. CDR3 size: 14 residues. The CDR3 region has the DNA TGCAGCGTTGAACCAATGGAGGGACAAGAGACCCAGTACTTC. This sequence encodes CSVEPMEGQETQYF.

The chain recombines TRBV7-2 with TRBJ2-2, with D uncertain. This CDR3 is built from 15 residues. The germline V gene has CDR1 SGHTA and CDR2 FQGNSA. Trimming stripped 6 bases from V and 7 bases from J, with 18 bases between. CDR3 in amino acids: CASSPHGNAVGELFF. The DNA of the CDR3 is TGTGCCAGCAGTCCCCACGGTAACGCGGTCGGGGAGCTGTTTTTT.

V usage is TRBV10-3 and J usage is TRBJ1-1; TRBD1 matches at 7 bases. Germline values: CDR1 ENHRY, CDR2 SYGVKD. After removal of 10 bases from V and 4 bases from J, the junction contained 9 bases not matched to a gene. This CDR3 spans 13 amino acids. Here the CDR3 reads CATGDSTSTEAFF. The CDR3, as DNA: TGTGCCACCGGGGACAGTACGTCCACTGAAGCTTTCTTT.

The J gene is TRBJ2-7, the V gene TRBV21-1; TRBD2, the table's D call, lacks a check against the DNA. TRBV21-1 is shown as a pseudogene. The CDR3 has 14 amino acids. The CDR3 DNA is TGTGCCAGCAGCAAATTAGCCGGGGTCAGCGAGCAGTACTTC. Translating gives CASSKLAGVSEQYF.

This clone appeared once. V gene TRBV7-2 combines with J gene TRBJ2-5, with TRBD1 matching over 9 bases. CDR3 length: 14 amino acids. The V gene's germline CDR1 is SGHTA and CDR2 FQGNSA. V gave up 3 bases and J gave up 3 bases; unmatched junction bases: 2. CDR3 sequence (DNA): TGTGCCAGCAGCTTTGACAGGGGGGAAGAGACCCAGTACTTC. It codes for CASSFDRGEETQYF.

This chain uses TRBV11-2 with TRBJ2-7; a possible D gene is TRBD1 (5 bases). The germline CDR1 and CDR2 sequences are SGHAT and FQNNGV. The V and J ends lost 0 bases and 6 bases respectively, with 12 bases between them. This CDR3 region has 14 residues. The CDR3 here is CASSLDARVGEQYF. The CDR3 DNA is TGTGCCAGCAGCTTAGATGCCAGGGTAGGCGAGCAGTACTTC.

The rearrangement links TRBV6-4 to TRBJ1-1, with a tentative D call TRBD1 (6 bases). Trimming stripped 6 bases from V and 1 base from J, with 15 bases between. In germline, CDR1 is MRHNA, CDR2 SNTAGT. This CDR3 has 15 amino acids. The CDR3 protein is CASSESTGQNTEAFF. As DNA, the CDR3 is TGTGCCAGCAGCGAATCGACAGGACAGAACACTGAAGCTTTCTTT.